This T cell receptor beta chain was found in a study of blood T cells in healthy people across ages. It was with a sample-barcoded 5' primer and a J-beta primer mix that a second PCR of roughly 7 to 11 cycles was run. Each CDR3 protein gets one entry after TCRdb re-called the 5' RACE reads with MiXCR. The table records roughly 700,000 distinct CDR3 sequences, roughly 32% of them present only once. The donors, healthy Caucasians from Russia, were aged roughly 6 to 90. Study conclusions and caveats: A roughly linear age-dependent decrease characterized TCR beta diversity per million T cells.

Remarks on this clonotype: Its specificity is not known.

The length of the CDR3 is 18 residues. The germline V gene encodes CDR1 MDHEN and CDR2 SYDVKM. Trimming took 3 bases from V and 2 from J; bases not matched to a gene: 7. The sequencing input was blood. The TCR originated in a woman aged 80 or over in good health. This sequence joins TRBV28 and TRBJ2-1, with TRBD2 matching over 13 bases. CDR3 coding DNA: TGTGCCAGCAGTTTGCCCGGGACTAGCGGGGTACCCTACAATGAGCAGTTCTTC. Translating gives CASSLPGTSGVPYNEQFF.